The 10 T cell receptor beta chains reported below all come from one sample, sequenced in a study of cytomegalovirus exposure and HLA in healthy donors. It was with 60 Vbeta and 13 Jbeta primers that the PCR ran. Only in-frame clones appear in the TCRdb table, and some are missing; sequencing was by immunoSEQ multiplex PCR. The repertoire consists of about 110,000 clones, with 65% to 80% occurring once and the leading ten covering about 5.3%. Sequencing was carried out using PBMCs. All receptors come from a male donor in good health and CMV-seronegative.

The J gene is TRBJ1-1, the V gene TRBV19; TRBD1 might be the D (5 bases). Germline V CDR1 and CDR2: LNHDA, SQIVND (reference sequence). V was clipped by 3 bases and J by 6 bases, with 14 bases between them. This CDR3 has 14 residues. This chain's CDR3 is CASSIRRGGAEAFF. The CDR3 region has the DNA TGTGCCAGTAGTATCCGCCGGGGGGGGGCTGAAGCTTTCTTT.

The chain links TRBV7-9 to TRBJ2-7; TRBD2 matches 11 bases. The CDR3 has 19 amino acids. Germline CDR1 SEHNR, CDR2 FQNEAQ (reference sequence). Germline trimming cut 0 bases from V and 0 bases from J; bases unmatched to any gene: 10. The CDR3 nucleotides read TGTGCCAGCAGCTTAGCCCCGGGACTAGCGGCACAGAGCTCCTACGAGCAGTACTTC. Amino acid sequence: CASSLAPGLAAQSSYEQYF.

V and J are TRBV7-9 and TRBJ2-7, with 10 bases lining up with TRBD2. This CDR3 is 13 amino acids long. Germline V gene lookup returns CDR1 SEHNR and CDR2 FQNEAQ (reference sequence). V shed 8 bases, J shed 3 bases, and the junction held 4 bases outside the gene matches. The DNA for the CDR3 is TGTGCCAGCCGGACTAGCGGCAACTACGAGCAGTACTTC. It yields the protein CASRTSGNYEQYF. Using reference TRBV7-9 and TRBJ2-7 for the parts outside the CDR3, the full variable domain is DTGVSQNPRHKITKRGQNVTFRCDPISEHNRLYWYRQTLGQGPEFLTYFQNEAQLEKSRLLSDRFSAERPKGSFSTLEIQRTEQGDSAMYLCASRTSGNYEQYFGPGTRLTVT.

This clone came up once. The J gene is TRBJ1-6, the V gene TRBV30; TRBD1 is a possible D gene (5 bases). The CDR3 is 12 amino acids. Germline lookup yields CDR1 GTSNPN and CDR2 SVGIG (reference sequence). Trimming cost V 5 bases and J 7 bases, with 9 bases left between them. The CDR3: CAWDRVNSPLHF. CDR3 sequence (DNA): TGTGCCTGGGACAGAGTAAATTCACCCCTCCACTTT.

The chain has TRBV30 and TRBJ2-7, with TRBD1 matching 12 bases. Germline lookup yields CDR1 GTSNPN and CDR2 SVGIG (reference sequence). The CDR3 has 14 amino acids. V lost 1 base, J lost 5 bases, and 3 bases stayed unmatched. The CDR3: CAWSGGTGGHEQYF. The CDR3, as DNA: TGTGCCTGGAGTGGGGGGACAGGGGGCCACGAGCAGTACTTC.

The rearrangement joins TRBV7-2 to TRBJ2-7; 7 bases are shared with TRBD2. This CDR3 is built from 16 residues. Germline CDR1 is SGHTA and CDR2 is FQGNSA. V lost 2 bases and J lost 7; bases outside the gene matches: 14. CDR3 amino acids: CASSLNGRPGGGEQYF. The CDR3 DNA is TGTGCCAGCAGCTTAAACGGGAGGCCCGGGGGTGGGGAGCAGTACTTC.

The CDR3 is CASSLGGQGAHEQYF. The DNA of the CDR3 is TGTGCCAGCTCCCTAGGGGGACAGGGGGCCCACGAGCAGTACTTC. The chain couples TRBV5-4 to TRBJ2-7; 12 bases fit TRBD1. The CDR3 runs 15 residues. With V trimmed by 7 bases and J by 5 bases, 10 bases remained unmatched. CDR1 is SGHNT, CDR2 YYREEE, per germline (reference sequence).

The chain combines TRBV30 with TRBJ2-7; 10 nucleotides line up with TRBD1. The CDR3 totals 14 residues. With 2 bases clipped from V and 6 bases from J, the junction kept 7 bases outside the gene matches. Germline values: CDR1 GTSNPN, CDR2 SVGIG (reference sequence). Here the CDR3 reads CAWSTGTGAGEQYF. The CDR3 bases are TGTGCCTGGAGTACGGGGACAGGGGCGGGCGAGCAGTACTTC. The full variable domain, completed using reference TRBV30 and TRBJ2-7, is SQTIHQWPATLVQPVGSPLSLECTVEGTSNPNLYWYRQAAGRGLQLLFYSVGIGQISSEVPQNLSASRPQDRQFILSSKKLLLSDSGFYLCAWSTGTGAGEQYFGPGTRLTVT.

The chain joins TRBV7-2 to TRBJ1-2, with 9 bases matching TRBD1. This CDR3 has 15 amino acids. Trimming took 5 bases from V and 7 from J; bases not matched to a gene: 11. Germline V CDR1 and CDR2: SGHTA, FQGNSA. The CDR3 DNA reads TGTGCCAGCAGCAAAGAGCCTACAGGGGGCCGTGGCTACACCTTC. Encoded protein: CASSKEPTGGRGYTF.

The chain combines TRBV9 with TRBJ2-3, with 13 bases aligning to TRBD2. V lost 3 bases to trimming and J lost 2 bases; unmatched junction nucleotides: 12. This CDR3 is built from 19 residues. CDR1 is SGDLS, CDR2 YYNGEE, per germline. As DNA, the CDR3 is TGTGCCAGCAGCGCCGAGGGGGGACTAGCGGGAACCAACACAGATACGCAGTATTTT. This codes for CASSAEGGLAGTNTDTQYF.